The sequence of this TCR beta chain was determined in a study of T cell responses to AZD1222 COVID-19 vaccine. Study results and limitations: The donors showed a predominance of white British ancestry and of females, with possible underestimation of clonal diversity. Only five or six AZD1222 recipients tested seropositive at baseline. The reported proportion of spike-specific TCRs targeting unmutated variant regions was nearly half. Vaccination with two AZD1222 doses was followed by a rise in Spike-specific TCR breadth and depth.

The CDR3 consists of 15 residues. Trimming removed 2 bases from V and 6 bases from J; junction bases left unmatched: 2. Germline V gives CDR1 MDHEN, CDR2 SYDVKM. Sequencing used immunoSEQ multiplex PCR; TCRdb keeps in-frame clones, though not all of them. The repertoire holds 150,000 or so clones, with approximately 86% as singletons. About this clone itself: The antigen is not known.

This receptor was obtained from an adult who had recovered from COVID-19. The material sequenced was peripheral blood, taken after recovery from COVID-19. This sequence joins TRBV28 and TRBJ2-3; 13 bases match TRBD2. In DNA, the CDR3 is TGTGCCAGCAGTTTACGGACTAGCGGGAGCGATACGCAGTATTTT. It encodes CASSLRTSGSDTQYF.